This is a list of T cell receptor delta chains from one sample in a study of DNA immune sequencing with unique molecular identifiers. TCRdb re-processed the multiplex PCR reads using CATT. The sample lists over 1,500 delta-chain clones, approximately 6.2% occurring once. The material sequenced was gamma-delta T cells from buffy coat blood. These TCRs come from a human donor in good health. Both conserved end residues are part of each CDR3. A D gene is named only where the DNA matches it firmly. Expanded clones get a size class; other rows say once, few or many, or leave the size out.

NA	medium-sized	19	TRDV2	TRDJ1	CACDTIAEPGPTYTDKLIF	TGTGCCTGTGACACAATCGCAGAACCGGGTCCTACGTACACCGATAAACTCATCTTT
TRDD3	medium-sized	17	TRDV2	TRDJ1	CACDPAGGTKYTDKLIF	TGTGCCTGTGACCCGGCTGGGGGGACAAAGTACACCGATAAACTCATCTTT
TRDD3	medium-sized	15	TRDV2	TRDJ1	CACDPLTGGYRELIF	TGTGCCTGTGACCCCTTGACTGGGGGATACCGGGAACTCATCTTT
TRDD3	medium-sized	15	TRDV2	TRDJ1	CACDSLGDGGDKLIF	TGTGCCTGTGACTCACTGGGGGACGGGGGTGATAAACTCATCTTT
TRDD3	medium-sized	18	TRDV2	TRDJ1	CACDTVEILGDHTDKLIF	TGTGCCTGTGACACCGTCGAGATACTGGGGGACCACACCGATAAACTCATCTTT
TRDD3	hyperexpanded	21	TRDV2	TRDJ3	CACDTPGTGGASSWDTRQMFF	TGTGCCTGTGACACCCCTGGTACTGGGGGGGCGAGCTCCTGGGACACCCGACAGATGTTTTTC
TRDD3	few	21	TRDV2	TRDJ1	CACDTVLPRTLTGGQTDKLIF	TGTGCCTGTGACACCGTCCTCCCCAGGACTCTTACTGGGGGCCAGACCGATAAACTCATCTTT
NA	few	15	TRDV2	TRDJ3	CACDTLDKRHRQMFF	TGTGCCTGTGACACCCTAGATAAGAGGCACCGACAGATGTTTTTC
NA	NA	18	TRDV2	TRDJ1	CACDGVGGHRSYTDKLIF	TGTGCCTGTGACGGAGTGGGGGGTCACCGATCTTACACCGATAAACTCATCTTT
TRDD3	NA	15	TRDV2	TRDJ1	CACDAMGDTGPKLIF	TGTGCCTGTGACGCCATGGGGGATACTGGCCCTAAACTCATCTTT
TRDD3	medium-sized	18	TRDV3	TRDJ1	CAFWGDPGGPKYTDKLIF	TGTGCCTTTTGGGGGGACCCTGGGGGACCTAAGTACACCGATAAACTCATCTTT
NA	medium-sized	14	TRDV2	TRDJ1	CACDTVAYTDKLIF	TGTGCCTGTGACACCGTGGCCTACACCGATAAACTCATCTTT
TRDD3	medium-sized	19	TRDV2	TRDJ1	CACDTVGARGYEGTDKLIF	TGTGCCTGTGACACCGTGGGGGCTCGGGGATACGAGGGCACCGATAAACTCATCTTT
TRDD3	many	22	TRDV1	TRDJ1	CALGEGSALLYWGLPYTDKLIF	TGTGCTCTTGGGGAAGGGTCGGCCCTCTTGTACTGGGGGCTCCCCTACACCGATAAACTCATCTTT
NA	NA	22	TRAV29/DV5	TRDJ1	CSVLLCSKRVVWLGGHYDKLIF	NA
TRDD3	few	23	TRDV1	TRDJ3	CALGRISSYWGIRRSWDTRQMFF	TGTGCTCTTGGGCGGATTTCCTCGTACTGGGGGATTCGACGCTCCTGGGACACCCGACAGATGTTTTTC
TRDD3	medium-sized	17	TRDV2	TRDJ1	CACDSLLGDRYTDKLIF	TGTGCCTGTGACTCTCTACTGGGGGATAGGTACACCGATAAACTCATCTTT
TRDD3	many	17	TRDV2	TRDJ1	CACDTVSAGGPRDKLIF	TGTGCCTGTGACACCGTGAGTGCTGGGGGACCCCGCGATAAACTCATCTTT
TRDD3	few	14	TRDV2	TRDJ1	CACDVLGENDKLIF	TGTGCCTGTGACGTACTGGGGGAGAACGATAAACTCATCTTT
TRDD3	NA	21	TRDV2	TRDJ1	CACDPVLGDTRGKGRSDKLIF	TGTGCCTGTGACCCGGTACTGGGGGATACGCGGGGCAAAGGGAGATCCGATAAACTCATCTTT
TRDD3	few	18	TRDV2	TRDJ1	CACDPLGDTLEATDKLIF	TGTGCCTGTGACCCACTGGGGGATACGCTGGAAGCCACCGATAAACTCATCTTT
TRDD3	medium-sized	19	TRDV2	TRDJ1	CACDPVLGDTRSYADKLIF	TGTGCCTGTGACCCAGTACTGGGGGATACGCGTAGTTATGCCGATAAACTCATCTTT
TRDD3	medium-sized	19	TRDV2	TRDJ3	CACDITGDYRTWDTRQMFF	TGTGCCTGTGACATTACTGGGGACTACCGGACCTGGGACACCCGACAGATGTTTTTC
TRDD3	many	19	TRDV2	TRDJ3	CACDTAGGQSSWDTRQMFF	TGTGCCTGTGACACTGCTGGGGGCCAAAGCTCCTGGGACACCCGACAGATGTTTTTC
NA	large	15	TRDV2	TRDJ1	CACDSLTGRTDKLIF	TGTGCCTGTGACTCCCTCACGGGGCGAACCGATAAACTCATCTTT
TRDD3	NA	19	TRDV2	TRDJ1	CACDTVAPTGGLMVDKLIF	TGTGCCTGTGACACCGTGGCCCCTACTGGGGGATTGATGGTCGATAAACTCATCTTT
NA	NA	17	TRDV2	TRDJ1	CACDMLHSRYADGKLIF	TGTGCCTGTGACATGCTGCACAGTCGATACGCCGATGGTAAACTCATCTTT
TRDD3	medium-sized	18	TRDV2	TRDJ1	CACDEVGDTRPVTDKLIF	TGTGCCTGTGACGAGGTGGGGGATACGCGACCGGTAACCGATAAACTCATCTTT
TRDD3	medium-sized	15	TRDV3	TRDJ1	CAFKTGDTVFGKLIF	TGTGCCTTTAAGACGGGGGATACCGTATTCGGTAAACTCATCTTT
NA	medium-sized	16	TRDV2	TRDJ1	CACDSLTGDPTDKLIF	TGTGCCTGTGACTCCCTGACCGGGGATCCCACCGATAAACTCATCTTT
TRDD3	large	17	TRDV2	TRDJ1	CACDTVLGDADGRELIF	TGTGCCTGTGACACTGTACTGGGGGACGCGGACGGTCGCGAACTCATCTTT
TRDD3	medium-sized	17	TRDV2	TRDJ1	CACDTVTGGSYTDKLIF	TGTGCCTGTGACACTGTTACTGGGGGGTCGTACACCGATAAACTCATCTTT
TRDD3	medium-sized	17	TRDV2	TRDJ1	CACDDLTGGYAGDKLIF	TGTGCCTGTGACGACCTTACTGGGGGATACGCGGGCGATAAACTCATCTTT
NA	large	18	TRDV2	TRDJ1	CACDPVEIRRSQRHKLIF	TGTGCCTGTGACCCCGTGGAGATACGTCGGTCCCAACGTCATAAACTCATCTTT
TRDD3	few	18	TRDV3	TRDJ1	CAFSSPYWGIRHTDKLIF	TGTGCCTTTTCTTCCCCGTACTGGGGGATACGCCACACCGATAAACTCATCTTT
TRDD3	medium-sized	19	TRDV2	TRDJ3	CACDTLGDSRSWDTRQMFF	TGTGCCTGTGACACCTTGGGGGATTCGAGGTCCTGGGACACCCGACAGATGTTTTTC
TRDD3	medium-sized	18	TRDV2	TRDJ1	CACDTLLGDSQYTDKLIF	TGTGCCTGTGACACCCTACTGGGGGATTCTCAGTACACCGATAAACTCATCTTT
TRDD3	large	17	TRDV2	TRDJ1	CACDPLGDTISTDKLIF	TGTGCCTGTGACCCACTGGGGGATACAATCTCCACCGATAAACTCATCTTT
NA	large	15	TRDV2	TRDJ1	CACDTIGAHTDKLIF	TGTGCCTGTGACACCATTGGGGCCCACACCGATAAACTCATCTTT
TRDD3	medium-sized	18	TRDV2	TRDJ1	CACDPWLGDTRGTDKLIF	TGTGCCTGTGACCCTTGGCTGGGGGATACCCGTGGCACCGATAAACTCATCTTT
NA	many	11	TRDV1	TRDJ1	CAPASRRKLIF	TGTGCTCCTGCCTCCCGGCGAAAACTCATCTTT
NA	large	18	TRDV2	TRDJ3	CACVYLGTGSWDTRQMFF	TGTGCCTGTGTCTATCTGGGAACCGGCTCCTGGGACACCCGACAGATGTTTTTC
TRDD3	NA	17	TRDV2	TRDJ1	CACDILGDLDNTDKLIF	TGTGCCTGTGACATACTGGGGGATCTCGACAACACCGATAAACTCATCTTT
NA	few	14	TRDV3	TRDJ1	CASLLWQGTDKLIF	TGTGCCTCCCTCCTCTGGCAGGGCACCGATAAACTCATCTTT
NA	medium-sized	15	TRDV2	TRDJ1	CACDRLGTHTDKLIF	TGTGCCTGTGACAGGCTGGGGACCCACACCGATAAACTCATCTTT
TRDD3	medium-sized	19	TRDV2	TRDJ1	CACDTLLLGDTPYTDKLIF	TGTGCCTGTGACACCCTCTTACTGGGGGATACGCCTTACACCGATAAACTCATCTTT
TRDD3	medium-sized	18	TRDV2	TRDJ1	CACDPITGGSSVTDKLIF	TGTGCCTGTGACCCGATCACTGGGGGATCCTCCGTCACCGATAAACTCATCTTT
TRDD3	medium-sized	23	TRDV1	TRDJ1	CALGEGLEPGGGYAEYHSDKLIF	TGTGCTCTTGGGGAGGGGTTAGAGCCCGGTGGGGGATACGCCGAGTACCACAGCGATAAACTCATCTTT
TRDD3	NA	16	TRDV2	TRDJ1	CACDRWGTGDTQELIF	TGTGCCTGTGACCGATGGGGTACGGGGGATACGCAGGAACTCATCTTT